The entry that follows covers one T cell receptor beta chain sequence. Its antigen specificity is not known. The record has no base qualities; no much larger clone is one base away. Collaborating institutions collected whole blood in K2EDTA tubes following their own protocols. Collaborator samples were shipped for TCRbeta analysis as frozen whole blood, isolated PBMCs, or DNA extracted from either sample type. TCRbeta CDR3 regions were amplified from genomic DNA by means of the immunoSEQ Assay, a bias-controlled multiplex PCR. As for the authors' bioinformatics: The number of nucleated cells in each sample was estimated by amplification of reference gene primers within the assay. To quantify the absolute abundance of each unique TCRbeta CDR3 rearrangement, sequence reads were collapsed and filtered. For each sample, productive Simpson clonality was calculated as the square root of Simpson's diversity index across productive rearrangements. TCRdb mirrors the immuneACCESS table, restricted to in-frame sequences. Some clones are absent from its copies; in checked studies, under half trace to an unresolved V gene, and the reason for the others is unknown. The DNA was the basis for D and trimming; V, J and clone size are from that table. The sample records 91,000 or so clones, just over 90% of which are singletons. 3% to 4% of the sample belongs to the ten largest clones.

The data belong to a study of blood T cell repertoires in COVID-19 (TCRdb year 2020). A note on the overall study: Collaborator samples came from the United States, Italy and Spain and covered acute and convalescent phases of COVID-19. The material from the prospective study consisted of cDNA or gDNA derived from T cells, B-cell-depleted T cells, or PBMCs. The sample metadata nearly always contained a de-identified subject ID, COVID-19 status, age in years and sex. Where available, HLA class I and class II types were obtained from metadata supplied by the sample provider rather than from assay-based typing. Samples were obtained from the ongoing ImmuneRACE study (first 160 participants) and from about 1,300 subjects provided by 6 global collaborators. Deeply sampled blood TCRbeta repertoires from subjects exposed to, actively infected with, or recovered from COVID-19 were included in the dataset. A freely available public database, intended as a resource for researchers studying the immune response to SARS-CoV-2, is where the repertoires were released. The investigation overall reported the following: The amount of clinical and demographic metadata varied by source and participant and was provided uncurated.

From the cysteine up to the phenylalanine, the CDR3 has a length of 14 residues. CDR3 DNA is the only sequence kept; it has 42 bases, read in frame from the first base. V lost 7 bases and J lost 2 bases, and the count of bases not matched to a germline gene is 5. Looking up the germline V gene (reference sequence) yields CDR1 SEHNR and CDR2 FQNEAQ. The sample consisted of peripheral blood. The chain is assembled from TRBV7-9 and TRBJ2-5, and TRBD2 matches 9 of the central bases. The receptor was derived from a woman aged 50 to 60 in a cohort sampled during active COVID-19. For the CDR3, the sequence is CASTLGLAQETQYF. In nucleotide form, the sequence is TGTGCCAGCACCTTGGGACTAGCTCAAGAGACCCAGTACTTC.